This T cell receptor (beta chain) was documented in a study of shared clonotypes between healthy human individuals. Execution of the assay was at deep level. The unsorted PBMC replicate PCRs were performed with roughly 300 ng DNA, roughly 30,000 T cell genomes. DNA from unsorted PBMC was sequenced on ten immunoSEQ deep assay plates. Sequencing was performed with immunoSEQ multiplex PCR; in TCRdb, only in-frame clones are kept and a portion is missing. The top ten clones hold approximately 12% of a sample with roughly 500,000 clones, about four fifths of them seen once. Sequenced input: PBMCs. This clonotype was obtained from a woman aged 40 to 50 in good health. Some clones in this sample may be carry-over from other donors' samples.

The CDR3 spells CASSPEAGRDIQYF. The CDR3, as DNA: TGCGCCAGCAGCCCGGAGGCGGGCAGGGACATTCAGTACTTC. The chain combines TRBV5-1 with TRBJ2-4; D may match TRBD1 or TRBD2 (5 bases each). CDR1 and CDR2 from the germline V gene are SGHRS and YFSETQ. Deletions cut 4 bases from V and 8 bases from J, with 16 bases between. The length of the CDR3 is 14 residues.